The 9 T cell receptor beta chains below were found in one sample sequenced in a study of regulatory T cells. Overall study findings and caveats: In CD3G-deficient patients, conventional CD4+ T cells were enriched for hydrophobic CDR3 residues at positions 6 and 7.

No antigen has been identified for these receptors. The PCR used 52 TRBV and 13 TRBJ primers. TCRdb's copy holds only in-frame clones and misses some; the assay was immunoSEQ multiplex PCR. Of fewer than 20,000 clones listed, approximately 80% were seen once; the top ten hold over 7%. Specimen: conventional CD4+ T cells sorted from blood. Source of these receptors: a person aged 25 to 39 with CD3G deficiency.

This chain uses TRBV5-1 with TRBJ2-7, with D maybe TRBD2 (6 bases). Germline CDR1 is SGHRS and CDR2 is YFSETQ. The CDR3 spans 14 residues. Trimming pared 0 bases from V and 6 bases from J, leaving 13 bases between. The CDR3 here is CASSLGLALGEQYF. CDR3 bases: TGCGCCAGCAGCTTGGGTCTAGCGTTGGGCGAGCAGTACTTC.

This clone was detected a few times. This rearrangement joins TRBV28 to TRBJ1-5; D gene uncertain. This CDR3 is 16 amino acids long. CDR1 and CDR2 from the germline V gene are MDHEN and SYDVKM. Between the trimmed V and J ends, which lost 5 bases and 5 bases, there was a span of 19 bases. The CDR3 protein is CASSGNGWTVYQPQHF. In DNA, the CDR3 is TGTGCCAGCAGTGGTAATGGATGGACGGTGTATCAGCCCCAGCATTTT.

The chain couples TRBV19 to TRBJ1-1, with D unclear. This CDR3 region has 12 residues. CDR1 is LNHDA and CDR2 is SQIVND in the germline V gene (reference sequence). Trimming shortened V by 5 bases and J by 10 bases, and 14 bases separated the two germline ends. The CDR3 DNA follows: TGTGCCAGTAGTGATCGGTTTTACGGAGCTTTCTTT. Its protein is CASSDRFYGAFF.

The chain employs TRBV7-2 and TRBJ2-1; 10 nucleotides match TRBD2. This CDR3 contains 15 residues. The germline gives CDR1 SGHTA, CDR2 FQGNSA. Trimming cost V 5 bases and J 5 bases; bases outside gene matches: 6. Here the CDR3 DNA reads TGTGCCAGCAGCCGGAGCGGGGGGGCCCACAATGAGCAGTTCTTC. Protein product: CASSRSGGAHNEQFF.

The gene calls are TRBV28 and TRBJ1-1, with D unclear. The CDR3 spans 12 residues. V was clipped by 3 bases and J by 5 bases, with 7 bases between them. Germline V CDR1 and CDR2: MDHEN, SYDVKM. In DNA form, the CDR3 reads TGTGCCAGCAGTTTTGGTGCGACTGAAGCTTTCTTT. Translation: CASSFGATEAFF.

The chain carries TRBV21-1 and TRBJ1-1. TRBV21-1 is reported as a pseudogene. The CDR3 has 16 residues. CDR3 DNA sequence: TGTGCCAGCAGTAGTCGAGGCTACACAATTCGCACTGAAGCTTTCTTT. This codes for CASSSRGYTIRTEAFF.

The CDR3 reads CASSAGPGNTEAFF. CDR3 nucleotides: TGTGCCAGCAGCGCCGGCCCAGGGAACACTGAAGCTTTCTTT. The rearrangement uses TRBV5-5 and TRBJ1-1; D unclear. The CDR3 is made up of 14 amino acids. CDR1 SGHKS and CDR2 YYEKEE come from the germline V gene (reference sequence). Trimming left V 4 bases short and J 1 base short, with 11 bases between.

This chain joins TRBV7-9 and TRBJ2-3, with 10 bases matching TRBD2. CDR1 and CDR2 from the germline V gene are SEHNR and FQNEAQ (reference sequence). V lost 0 bases, J lost 7 bases, and 10 bases stayed unmatched. This CDR3 comprises 17 residues. CDR3: CASSLAQMGLAQNTQYF. CDR3 DNA sequence: TGTGCCAGCAGCTTAGCGCAGATGGGACTAGCGCAAAATACGCAGTATTTT.

CDR3 in amino acids: CASSYSLTGRNTEAFF. DNA of the CDR3: TGTGCCAGCAGTTACTCTCTAACAGGCAGGAACACTGAAGCTTTCTTT. The chain carries TRBV6-6 and TRBJ1-1; D perhaps matches TRBD1 (5 bases). The ends were cut back, 0 bases at V and 1 base at J, with 12 bases in the middle. This CDR3 is built from 16 residues. CDR1 and CDR2 (germline): MNHNY, SVGAGI (reference sequence).